This T cell receptor (beta chain) appears in the sequencing data of a study of Graves' ophthalmopathy and Graves' hyperthyroidism (dated by TCRdb to the late 2010s). Study-wide context: Stable hyperthyroidism was defined as no progression to ophthalmopathy within 18 months of follow-up. Once sampling was done, hyperthyroidism patients were given methimazole at a starting dose of 30 mg daily, while ophthalmopathy patients were given high-dose intravenous methylprednisolone. TCR beta repertoire signatures were used to distinguish Graves' ophthalmopathy from Graves' hyperthyroidism and to predict progression to ophthalmopathy. In total, around 140 blood samples were TCR-sequenced: approximately 40 ophthalmopathy, some 75 hyperthyroidism and some 17 hyperthyroidism-to-ophthalmopathy patients. An independent validation cohort was composed of roughly 19 hyperthyroidism patients and 17 patients who later progressed from hyperthyroidism to ophthalmopathy. To explore V-J signatures that distinguish ophthalmopathy from hyperthyroidism, a discovery set of 100 patients was enrolled, made up of approximately 45 with ophthalmopathy and fewer than 60 with stable hyperthyroidism. In five or six hyperthyroidism patients, the T-cell repertoire of thyroid tissue was compared with the T-cell repertoire of blood.

On this clonotype itself: Its antigen is still unknown. It has no much larger one-base neighbor in the sample; base qualities were not kept.

Patients with hyperthyroidism were aged 18 to 65 years, had been newly diagnosed, and had a disease duration of less than 2 months. Anyone with other autoimmune diseases, uncontrolled infections, pregnancy or lactation was excluded from the study. Clinical symptoms, serum thyroxine, TRAb, thyroid ultrasound and orbital computed tomography formed the basis of the diagnosis. Total RNA was extracted using Trizol reagent, and RNA quality was checked on an Agilent 2100 Bioanalyzer. The junction shows trimming of 4 bases on V and 4 bases on J, plus 10 bases between the germline ends. The germline V gene yields MNHEY for CDR1 and SVGAGI for CDR2. The CDR3 goes from the cysteine to the phenylalanine over 14 residues. Just CDR3 DNA is preserved here, 42 bases in frame from base 1. TCR beta CDR3 regions were amplified from RNA transcripts for repertoire sequencing. A first-round RT-PCR used HTBI primers with the Qiagen OneStep RT-PCR kit, followed by a second-round multiplex PCR, size selection and purification. Sequencing of the libraries was carried out on an Illumina HiSeq2000 in paired-end mode with 100 bp reads. The source study handled its data this way. SOAPnuke was used to process the reads, removing any read that contained adapters or uncalled bases, had a mean Phred below 15, or lacked an exact match to the constant primer or identifier. COPE v1.2.5 was used to merge high-quality paired reads. Clonotypes were defined as unique nucleotide sequences and were aligned to IMGT TRB V, D and J references using MiTCR v1.1. The analysis was limited to V-J combinations with a frequency above 0.0001, which together covered 98% to 99.2% of repertoires. A TCR clonal expansion and chaos score per V-J combination was defined as the ratio of F50 clonal expansion to chaos observed in the TCRdist matrix. Welch's t-statistics and random forest were used to reduce features to about 14 V-J combinations, which were fed into a naive Bayes classifier. The similarity between thyroid and blood repertoires was quantified using the Morisita-Horn index. The public reads were quality trimmed at Q25 with fastp and then assembled into clones with MiXCR by TCRdb, keeping productive beta chains. Each CDR3 protein appears once, grouped with its most common genes and DNA. The V and J calls follow TCRdb's processing rather than the paper's. The sample profile shows around 1.1 million distinct CDR3 sequences; about 36% of them were found once. Of the sample, more than 9.5% is held by the ten largest clones.

Points the paper makes about the study in general: No statistical method was used to predetermine the sample size, and group allocation was not hidden from the investigators. In validation, the model predicted ophthalmopathy progression with 70.59% sensitivity and less than 80% specificity; about a dozen predicted patients were CT-confirmed with GO in a median of approximately 6.2 months. The 13-signature model separated ophthalmopathy from stable hyperthyroidism with approximately 90% sensitivity and 81.08% specificity in cross-validation, and 80%/75% in the test set. Most expanded thyroid clonotypes with a frequency above 0.001 also appeared in blood, which suggests that blood repertoires may reflect the immune response in the thyroid.

The sample comprised peripheral blood or thyroid tissue (not recorded which). The receptor's source is an adult man with Graves' hyperthyroidism. This chain joins TRBV6-5 to TRBJ2-2; the D segment cannot be called with confidence. Here the CDR3 is given as CASSSLRGTGELFF. The bases read TGTGCCAGCAGTTCCCTAAGAGGCACCGGGGAGCTGTTTTTT.